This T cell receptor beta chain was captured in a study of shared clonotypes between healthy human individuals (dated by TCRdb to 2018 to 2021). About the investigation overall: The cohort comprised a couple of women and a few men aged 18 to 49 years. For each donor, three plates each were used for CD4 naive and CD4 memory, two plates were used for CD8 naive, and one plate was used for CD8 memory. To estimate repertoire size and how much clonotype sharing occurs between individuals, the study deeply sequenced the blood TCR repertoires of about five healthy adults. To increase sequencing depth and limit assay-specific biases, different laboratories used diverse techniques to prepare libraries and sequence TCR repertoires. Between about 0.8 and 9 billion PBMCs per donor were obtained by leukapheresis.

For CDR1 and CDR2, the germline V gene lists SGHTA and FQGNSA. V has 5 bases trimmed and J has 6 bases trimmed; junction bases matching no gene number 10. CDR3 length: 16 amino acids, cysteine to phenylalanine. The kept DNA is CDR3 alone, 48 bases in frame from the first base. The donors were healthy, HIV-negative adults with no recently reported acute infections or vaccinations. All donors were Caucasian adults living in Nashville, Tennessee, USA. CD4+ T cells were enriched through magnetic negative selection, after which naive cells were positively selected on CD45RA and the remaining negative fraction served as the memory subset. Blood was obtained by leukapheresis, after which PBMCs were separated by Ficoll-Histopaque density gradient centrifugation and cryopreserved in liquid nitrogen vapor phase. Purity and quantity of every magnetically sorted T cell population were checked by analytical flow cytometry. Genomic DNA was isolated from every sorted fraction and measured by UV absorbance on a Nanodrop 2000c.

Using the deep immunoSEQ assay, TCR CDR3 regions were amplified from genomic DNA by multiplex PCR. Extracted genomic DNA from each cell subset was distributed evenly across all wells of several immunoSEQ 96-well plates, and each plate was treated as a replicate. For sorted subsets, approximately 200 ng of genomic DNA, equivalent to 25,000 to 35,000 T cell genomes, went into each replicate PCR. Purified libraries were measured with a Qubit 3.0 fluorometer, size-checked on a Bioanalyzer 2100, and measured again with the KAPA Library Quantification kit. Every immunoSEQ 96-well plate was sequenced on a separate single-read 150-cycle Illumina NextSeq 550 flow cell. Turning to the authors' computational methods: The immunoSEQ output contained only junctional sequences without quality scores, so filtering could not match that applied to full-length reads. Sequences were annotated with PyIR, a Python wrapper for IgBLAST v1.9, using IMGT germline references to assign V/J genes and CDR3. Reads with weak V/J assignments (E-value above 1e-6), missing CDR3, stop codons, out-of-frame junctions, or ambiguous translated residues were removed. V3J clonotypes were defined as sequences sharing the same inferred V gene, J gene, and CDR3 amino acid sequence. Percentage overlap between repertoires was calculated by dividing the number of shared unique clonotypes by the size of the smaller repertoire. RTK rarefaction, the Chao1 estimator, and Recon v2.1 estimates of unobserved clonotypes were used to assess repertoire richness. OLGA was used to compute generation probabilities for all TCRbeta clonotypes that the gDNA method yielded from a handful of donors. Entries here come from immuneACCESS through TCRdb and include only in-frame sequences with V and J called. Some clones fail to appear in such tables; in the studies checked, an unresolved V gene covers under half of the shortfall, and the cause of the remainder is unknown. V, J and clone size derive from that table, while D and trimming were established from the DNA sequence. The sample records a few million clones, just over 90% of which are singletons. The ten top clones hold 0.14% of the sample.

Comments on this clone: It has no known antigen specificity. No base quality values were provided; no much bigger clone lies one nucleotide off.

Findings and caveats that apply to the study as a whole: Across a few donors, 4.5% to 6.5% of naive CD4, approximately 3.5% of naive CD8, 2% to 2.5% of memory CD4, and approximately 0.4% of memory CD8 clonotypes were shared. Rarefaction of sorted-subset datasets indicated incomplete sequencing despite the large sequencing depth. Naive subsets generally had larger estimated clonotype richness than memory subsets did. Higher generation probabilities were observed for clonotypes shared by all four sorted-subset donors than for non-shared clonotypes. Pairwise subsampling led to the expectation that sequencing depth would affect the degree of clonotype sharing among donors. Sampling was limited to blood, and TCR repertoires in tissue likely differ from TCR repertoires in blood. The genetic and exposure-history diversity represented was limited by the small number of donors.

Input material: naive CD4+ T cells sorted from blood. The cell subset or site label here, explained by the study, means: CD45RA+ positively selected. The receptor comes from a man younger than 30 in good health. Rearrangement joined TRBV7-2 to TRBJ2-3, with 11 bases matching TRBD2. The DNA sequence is TGTGCCAGCAGCCCGTCCCGACTAGCGGGGAGGGATACGCAGTATTTT. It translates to CASSPSRLAGRDTQYF.